This record concerns one TCR beta chain sequence. The data stem from a study of blood T cell repertoires in COVID-19. In the study overall: Samples representing acute and convalescent COVID-19 were sourced from the United States, Italy and Spain. Sample material is recorded as cDNA or gDNA derived from T cells, B-cell-depleted T cells, or PBMCs.

Under the authors' procedure: By means of reference gene primer amplification, nucleated cell counts were estimated. Using immunoSEQ multiplex PCR, the repertoire was profiled, and TCRdb retains in-frame clones only, with some absent. V, J and clone size derive from that table, while D and trimming were established from the DNA sequence. Of about 150,000 clones listed, more than 90% were seen once; the top ten hold about 0.54%. The sequencing input was peripheral blood. The clonotype was recovered from a man aged 50 to 60 with acute or convalescent COVID-19.

Here the CDR3 DNA reads TGTGCCAGCAGCGGTAACACGAATCAGCCCCAGCATTTT. It specifies CASSGNTNQPQHF. The gene calls are TRBV7-6 and TRBJ1-5; D not certain. The ends were cut back, 5 bases at V and 4 bases at J, with 9 bases in the middle. From germline, CDR1 is SGHVS and CDR2 FNYEAQ. The CDR3 loop spans 13 amino acids.